This T cell receptor beta chain was retrieved from a study of response to subunit inactivated influenza vaccine. Study results and limitations: Few additional T cells are recruited per seasonal influenza vaccination, authors suggested.

V was trimmed by 0 bases and J by 0 bases, leaving 12 bases between them. The length of the CDR3 is 17 residues. CDR1 is LGHDT, CDR2 YNNKEL, per germline (reference sequence). Concerning this clonotype itself: Its antigen is not known.

TCRdb recomputed calls from the RT-PCR reads with MiXCR, one row per CDR3 protein. The sample contains roughly 180,000 distinct CDR3 sequences, around 8.8% of which appear only once. The sample consisted of non-naive T cells sorted from PBMCs, taken on the day of vaccination. The V call is TRBV3-1, the J call TRBJ2-1; no firm D call. The source is a man between 45 and 60 years old who received an inactivated influenza vaccine. CDR3 residues: CASSQDVELSSYNEQFF. The CDR3 region has the DNA TGTGCCAGCAGCCAAGATGTTGAGTTGAGCTCCTACAATGAGCAGTTCTTC.